This entry lists 14 T cell receptor beta chains sequenced from one sample in a study of blood T cell repertoires in COVID-19. Assay used: immunoSEQ multiplex PCR; TCRdb lists only in-frame clones, some missing. The repertoire holds 150,000 to 250,000 clones, with about four fifths as singletons. Sequencing input: peripheral blood. All receptors come from a woman aged 40 to 50 with COVID-19, enrolled during active disease.

The chain links TRBV10-2 to TRBJ2-1; tentative D call: TRBD1 (7 bases). V gave up 6 bases and J gave up 2 bases, with 14 bases separating them. Germline V CDR1 and CDR2: WSHSY, SAAADI. The CDR3 is 15 amino acids. The CDR3 reads CASRGGQQTYNEQFF. Written as DNA, the CDR3 is TGCGCCAGCAGGGGGGGACAGCAAACCTACAATGAGCAGTTCTTC.

The gene calls are TRBV5-1 and TRBJ2-7; 7 bases fit TRBD1. The CDR3 extends over 15 amino acids. The V segment lost 2 bases and the J segment 3 bases; nucleotides outside the gene matches: 8. CDR1 and CDR2 (germline): SGHRS, YFSETQ. In nucleotides, the CDR3 is TGCGCCAGCAGCTTAGGTTGGACAGGAGTCTACGAGCAGTACTTC. Its protein is CASSLGWTGVYEQYF. The entire variable domain, with the rest obtained from reference TRBV5-1 and TRBJ2-7, is as follows: KAGVTQTPRYLIKTRGQQVTLSCSPISGHRSVSWYQQTPGQGLQFLFEYFSETQRNKGNFPGRFSGRQFSNSRSEMNVSTLELGDSALYLCASSLGWTGVYEQYFGPGTRLTVT.

This chain uses TRBV30 with TRBJ2-2, with 10 bases lining up with TRBD2. The CDR3 loop spans 16 amino acids. Germline CDR1 and CDR2: GTSNPN and SVGIG (reference sequence). With V trimmed by 4 bases and J by 3 bases, 8 bases remained unmatched. The CDR3 nucleotides are TGTGCCTGGAAGGGGCTAGCGGGAGCGTACACCGGGGAGCTGTTTTTT. Encoded protein: CAWKGLAGAYTGELFF.

This chain uses TRBV5-1 with TRBJ2-1; no clear D gene. CDR1 and CDR2 (germline): SGHRS, YFSETQ. The length of the CDR3 is 15 residues. Trimming pared 4 bases from V and 0 bases from J, leaving 11 bases between. This CDR3 reads CASSITSSSYNEQFF. The CDR3 bases are TGCGCCAGCAGCATTACCTCGAGCTCCTACAATGAGCAGTTCTTC. Full variable domain (remainder filled in from reference TRBV5-1 and TRBJ2-1): KAGVTQTPRYLIKTRGQQVTLSCSPISGHRSVSWYQQTPGQGLQFLFEYFSETQRNKGNFPGRFSGRQFSNSRSEMNVSTLELGDSALYLCASSITSSSYNEQFFGPGTRLTVL.

The rearrangement joins TRBV9 to TRBJ2-5; D perhaps matches TRBD2 (5 bases). The CDR3 consists of 16 residues. Germline loops: CDR1 SGDLS, CDR2 YYNGEE. Trimming shortened V by 0 bases and J by 5 bases, and 17 bases separated the two germline ends. The CDR3 sequence: CASSVENGGRAETQYF. The CDR3 DNA reads as TGTGCCAGCAGCGTAGAGAATGGCGGGCGGGCTGAGACCCAGTACTTC.

This chain links TRBV5-1 with TRBJ2-1; 12 nucleotides agree with TRBD2. Germline CDR1 reads SGHRS; CDR2 reads YFSETQ. Germline trimming cut 3 bases from V and 7 bases from J; bases unmatched to any gene: 11. This CDR3 comprises 17 residues. In nucleotides, the CDR3 is TGCGCCAGCAGCTCGACCTCTAGCGGGAGGGCCGGGAATGAGCAGTTCTTC. Amino acid sequence: CASSSTSSGRAGNEQFF.

The V and J genes are TRBV29-1 and TRBJ2-2, with a weak D call TRBD1 (6 bases). This CDR3 has 17 residues. V lost 4 bases, J lost 4 bases, and 22 bases lay in between. Germline V gene lookup returns CDR1 SQVTM and CDR2 ANQGSEA. The CDR3 loop reads CSVATHRGTGSTGELFF. For the CDR3, the DNA is TGCAGCGTTGCCACCCATCGCGGAACAGGGTCCACCGGGGAGCTGTTTTTT.

The chain joins TRBV2 to TRBJ1-2; the D gene is possibly TRBD1 (6 bases). Trimming took 4 bases from V and 4 from J, leaving 10 bases between them. Germline CDR1 SNHLY, CDR2 FYNNEI. CDR3 length: 13 amino acids. This chain's CDR3 is CASSVRQAYGYTF. CDR3 DNA: TGTGCCAGCAGTGTTCGACAGGCCTATGGCTACACCTTC.

This rearrangement joins TRBV4-1 to TRBJ2-3, with a possible D match to TRBD2 (5 bases). This CDR3 has 17 residues. Germline CDR1 reads MGHRA; CDR2 reads YSYEKL. The ends were cut back, 1 base at V and 0 bases at J, with 14 bases in the middle. The CDR3 region has the DNA TGCGCCAGCAGCCAAGCACACCTCCTAGCCAGCACAGATACGCAGTATTTT. Its protein product is CASSQAHLLASTDTQYF.

The chain employs TRBV9 and TRBJ1-3; the D gene is possibly TRBD1 (6 bases). Trimming shortened V by 4 bases and J by 4 bases, and 15 bases separated the two germline ends. The germline V gene encodes CDR1 SGDLS and CDR2 YYNGEE. This CDR3 comprises 15 residues. The DNA for the CDR3 is TGTGCCAGCAGCTCGGCCGGGACAAAAGGAAACACCATATATTTT. Its protein product is CASSSAGTKGNTIYF.

The genes are TRBV28 and TRBJ1-1, with TRBD1 as a possible D gene (5 bases). From germline, CDR1 is MDHEN and CDR2 SYDVKM. CDR3 size: 13 residues. V was shortened by 9 bases and J by 12 bases, with 23 bases between the two germline ends. The DNA of the CDR3 is TGTGCCAGTACACATCAGGGACTAAGTCACCCTTTCTTT. The encoded protein is CASTHQGLSHPFF.

The table lists this clone with many counts. V is TRBV5-1 and J is TRBJ2-7; TRBD1 might be the D (5 bases). The germline V and J ends were trimmed by 4 bases and 2 bases, with 10 bases remaining between them. Per germline, CDR1 SGHRS and CDR2 YFSETQ. The CDR3 sequence is 13 residues long. DNA for the CDR3: TGCGCCAGCAGCCTTCAGGGTACCTACGAGCAGTACTTC. Translating it yields CASSLQGTYEQYF.

The CDR3 DNA reads TGTGCCAGCAGTTACGGACAGGGGGCAAAGTTCTTC. This gives the protein CASSYGQGAKFF. V gene TRBV7-9 combines with J gene TRBJ2-1; 11 positions agree with TRBD1. From germline, CDR1 is SEHNR and CDR2 FQNEAQ (reference sequence). The CDR3 runs 12 residues. The V segment lost 6 bases and the J segment 14 bases; nucleotides outside the gene matches: 6.

The chain couples TRBV19 to TRBJ1-5, with D tentatively TRBD1 (5 bases). Germline-derived CDR1 and CDR2 are LNHDA and SQIVND (reference sequence). Between the trimmed V and J ends, which lost 7 bases and 4 bases, there was a span of 20 bases. CDR3 length: 16 amino acids. The CDR3: CASIGGGRKENQPQHF. CDR3 in DNA: TGTGCCAGTATTGGGGGGGGTAGGAAGGAAAATCAGCCCCAGCATTTT.